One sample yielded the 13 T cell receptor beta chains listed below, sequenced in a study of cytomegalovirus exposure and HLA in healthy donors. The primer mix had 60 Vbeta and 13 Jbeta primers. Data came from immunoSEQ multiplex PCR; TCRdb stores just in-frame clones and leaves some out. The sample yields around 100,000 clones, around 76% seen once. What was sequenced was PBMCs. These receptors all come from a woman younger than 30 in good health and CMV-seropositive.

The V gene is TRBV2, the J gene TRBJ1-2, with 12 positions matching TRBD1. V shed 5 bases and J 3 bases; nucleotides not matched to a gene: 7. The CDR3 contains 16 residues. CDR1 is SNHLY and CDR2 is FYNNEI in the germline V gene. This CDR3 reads CASSRGTGGWDYGYTF. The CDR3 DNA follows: TGTGCCAGCAGTCGCGGGACAGGGGGCTGGGACTATGGCTACACCTTC.

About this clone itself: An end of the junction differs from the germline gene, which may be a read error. The CDR3 nucleotides read TGTACGGCGGTAGCGGGAGTATTAAATGAGCAGTTCTTC. This codes for CTAVAGVLNEQFF. The chain has TRBV29-1 and TRBJ2-1; 9 nucleotides line up with TRBD2. This CDR3 is 13 amino acids long. Germline-derived CDR1 and CDR2 are SQVTM and ANQGSEA.

Here the CDR3 reads CASSPARTSGGVRYNEQFF. For the CDR3, the DNA is TGTGCCAGCAGCCCAGCTCGGACTAGCGGGGGGGTTCGCTACAATGAGCAGTTCTTC. The chain links TRBV11-2 to TRBJ2-1, with 15 bases identical to TRBD2. The CDR3 length is 19 residues. V lost 5 bases and J lost 3; bases outside the gene matches: 11. CDR1 and CDR2 from the germline V gene are SGHAT and FQNNGV.

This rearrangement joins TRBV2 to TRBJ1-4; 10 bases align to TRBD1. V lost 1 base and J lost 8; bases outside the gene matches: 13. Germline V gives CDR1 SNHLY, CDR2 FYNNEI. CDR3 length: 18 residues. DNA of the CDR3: TGTGCCAGCAGTGAAGGCCTCCTTGACAGGGGGCGGGTGGAAAAACTGTTTTTT. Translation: CASSEGLLDRGRVEKLFF.

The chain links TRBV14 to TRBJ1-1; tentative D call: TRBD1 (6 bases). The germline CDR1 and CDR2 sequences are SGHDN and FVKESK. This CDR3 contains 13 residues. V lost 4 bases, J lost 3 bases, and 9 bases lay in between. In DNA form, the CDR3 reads TGTGCCAGCAGCCTGTACAGGGACACTGAAGCTTTCTTT. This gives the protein CASSLYRDTEAFF.

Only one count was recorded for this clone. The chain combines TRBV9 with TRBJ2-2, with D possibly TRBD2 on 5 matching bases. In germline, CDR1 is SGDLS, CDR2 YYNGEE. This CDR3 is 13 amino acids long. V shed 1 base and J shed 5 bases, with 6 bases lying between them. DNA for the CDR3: TGTGCCAGCAGCGTAAGGGAGACCGGGGAGCTGTTTTTT. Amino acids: CASSVRETGELFF. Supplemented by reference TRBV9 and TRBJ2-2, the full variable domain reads DSGVTQTPKHLITATGQRVTLRCSPRSGDLSVYWYQQSLDQGLQFLIQYYNGEERAKGNILERFSAQQFPDLHSELNLSSLELGDSALYFCASSVRETGELFFGEGSRLTVL.

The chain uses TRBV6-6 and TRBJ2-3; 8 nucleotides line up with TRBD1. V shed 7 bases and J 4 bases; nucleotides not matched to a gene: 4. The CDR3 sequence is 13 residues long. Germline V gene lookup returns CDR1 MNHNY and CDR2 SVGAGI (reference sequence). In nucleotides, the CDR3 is TGTGCCAGCAAAGGACAGGGCTCAGATACGCAGTATTTT. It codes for CASKGQGSDTQYF.

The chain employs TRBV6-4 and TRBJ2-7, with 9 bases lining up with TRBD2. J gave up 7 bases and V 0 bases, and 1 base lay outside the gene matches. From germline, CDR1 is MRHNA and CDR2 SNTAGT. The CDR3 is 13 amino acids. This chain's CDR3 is CASSDSAGGEQYF. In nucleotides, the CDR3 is TGTGCCAGCAGTGACTCTGCGGGGGGGGAGCAGTACTTC.

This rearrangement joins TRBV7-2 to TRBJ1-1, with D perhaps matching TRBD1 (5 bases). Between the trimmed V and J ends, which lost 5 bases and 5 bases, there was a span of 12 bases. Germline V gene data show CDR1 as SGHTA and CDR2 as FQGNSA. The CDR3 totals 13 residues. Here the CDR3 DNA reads TGTGCCAGCAGCGGCAGGGTCGGAACTGAAGCTTTCTTT. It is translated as CASSGRVGTEAFF.

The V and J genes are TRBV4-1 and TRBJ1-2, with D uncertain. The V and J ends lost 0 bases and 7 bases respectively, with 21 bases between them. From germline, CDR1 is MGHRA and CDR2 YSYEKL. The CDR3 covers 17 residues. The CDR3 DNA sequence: TGCGCCAGCAGCCAAGAGCCCTTTACGGAAGTTTCGGGTGGCTACACCTTC. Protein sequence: CASSQEPFTEVSGGYTF.

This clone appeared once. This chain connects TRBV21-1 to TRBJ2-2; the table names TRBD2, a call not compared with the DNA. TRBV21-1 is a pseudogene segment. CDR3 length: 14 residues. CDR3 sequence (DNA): TGTGCCAGCAGCAAAAGCGGTCAGCCCGGGGAGCTGTTTTTT. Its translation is CASSKSGQPGELFF.

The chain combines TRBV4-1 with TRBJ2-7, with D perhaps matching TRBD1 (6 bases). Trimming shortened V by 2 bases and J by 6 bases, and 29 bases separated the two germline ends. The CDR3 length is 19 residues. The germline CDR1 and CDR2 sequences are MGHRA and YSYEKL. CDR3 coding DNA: TGCGCCAGCAGCCAAAAACGTGACCCTACCTGGGCCGTACAGGGCGAGCAGTACTTC. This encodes CASSQKRDPTWAVQGEQYF.

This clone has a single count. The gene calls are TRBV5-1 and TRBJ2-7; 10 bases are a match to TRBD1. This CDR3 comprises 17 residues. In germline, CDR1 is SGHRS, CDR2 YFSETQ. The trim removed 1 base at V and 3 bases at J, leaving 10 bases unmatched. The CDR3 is CASSLRVGTGVIYEQYF. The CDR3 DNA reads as TGCGCCAGCAGCTTGAGGGTTGGGACAGGGGTCATCTACGAGCAGTACTTC.